This record looks at one TCR beta chain sequence and its context. Its antigen is currently unknown. The CDR3 has 15 amino acids. Germline CDR1 and CDR2: MNHEY and SVGAGI. The ends were cut back, 5 bases at V and 7 bases at J, with 15 bases in the middle. These data belong to a study of cytomegalovirus exposure and HLA in healthy donors. Broader study findings: Clusters of TCRs from the first cohort tended to co-occur in the 120 or so validation repertoires (as a later analysis found). The study designated over 150 TCR beta chains cytomegalovirus-associated.

TCRdb's copy holds only in-frame clones and misses some; the assay was immunoSEQ multiplex PCR. The sample shows some 250,000 clones, roughly 89% of them seen only once. The rearrangement uses TRBV6-5 and TRBJ1-6; D possibly corresponds to TRBD1 (5 bases). The material sequenced was PBMCs. The sequence derives from a woman between 18 and 29 years old in good health and CMV-seronegative. CDR3 DNA sequence: TGTGCCAGCAGTCCCCGTTCGGGGGGAAATTCACCCCTCCACTTT. Translating gives CASSPRSGGNSPLHF.